A single sample gave rise to the 29 T cell receptor beta chains below, sequenced in a study of CD8 T cells in ankylosing spondylitis. Study findings and constraints: Characteristic of ankylosing spondylitis blood, it appeared, was a TCR beta motif comprising eight highly homologous variants.

TCRdb re-analysed the 5' RACE reads in MiXCR, keeping a single row per CDR3 protein. The sample consists of about 840,000 distinct CDR3 sequences, about 12% of them appearing once. Their cognate antigens are unknown. Sequenced input: blood, either unsorted or a sorted T cell fraction (not recorded which). These receptors were collected from a male donor with ankylosing spondylitis.

The chain employs TRBV7-2 and TRBJ2-5; D is ambiguous. Germline assignment: CDR1 SGHTA and CDR2 FQGNSA. Trimming took 2 bases from V and 5 from J, leaving 12 bases between them. There are 14 residues in the CDR3. CDR3 bases: TGTGCCAGCAGCTTAAACTACATTAAGGAGACCCAGTACTTC. Its translation is CASSLNYIKETQYF.

This clonotype was detected a few times. The rearrangement joins TRBV7-2 to TRBJ1-6, with D hard to call. The CDR3 length is 15 residues. CDR1 is SGHTA, CDR2 FQGNSA, per germline. The germline V and J ends were trimmed by 2 bases and 10 bases, with 15 bases remaining between them. Here the CDR3 DNA reads TGTGCCAGCAGCTTATACAAGGGCTTTGGATCACCCCTCCACTTT. Translation gives CASSLYKGFGSPLHF.

There are a few counts of this clonotype. This CDR3 reads CSARAIGVWGDTQYF. The CDR3 region has the DNA TGCAGTGCTAGAGCTATCGGGGTGTGGGGAGATACGCAGTATTTT. This chain joins TRBV20-1 and TRBJ2-3, with a possible D match to TRBD2 (5 bases). CDR1 is DFQATT and CDR2 is SNEGSKA in the germline V gene (reference sequence). The CDR3 runs 15 residues. V shed 1 base and J shed 5 bases, with 16 bases lying between them.

The chain carries TRBV4-1 and TRBJ2-3, with TRBD2 matching 10 bases. V was clipped by 2 bases and J by 1 base; unmatched bases: 3. The CDR3 spans 16 residues. Germline V gene lookup returns CDR1 MGHRA and CDR2 YSYEKL. CDR3 region: CASSQFLAGGTDTQYF. CDR3 in DNA: TGCGCCAGCAGCCAATTCCTAGCGGGGGGCACAGATACGCAGTATTTT.

This chain uses TRBV29-1 with TRBJ2-3; D not certain. This CDR3 region has 13 residues. Germline V CDR1 and CDR2: SQVTM, ANQGSEA. V was clipped by 2 bases and J by 0 bases, with 6 bases between them. The DNA of the CDR3 is TGCAGCGTTGAACGAGAGAGCACAGATACGCAGTATTTT. Amino acid sequence: CSVERESTDTQYF.

This chain connects TRBV15 to TRBJ2-7; D not resolved. Looked up from germline, CDR1 is LNHNV and CDR2 is YYDKDF (reference sequence). The CDR3 runs to 12 residues. Between the trimmed V and J ends, which lost 0 bases and 3 bases, there was a span of 3 bases. CDR3 nucleotides: TGTGCCACCAGCAGAGACCACTACGAGCAGTACTTC. It encodes CATSRDHYEQYF.

The chain is built from TRBV15 and TRBJ2-7, with D tentatively TRBD2 (6 bases). The length of the CDR3 is 16 residues. CDR1 is LNHNV and CDR2 is YYDKDF in the germline V gene (reference sequence). V lost 0 bases, J lost 0 bases, and 12 bases lay in between. The CDR3 region has the DNA TGTGCCACCAGCAGAGATTTAGCGGAAAGCTCCTACGAGCAGTACTTC. The encoded protein is CATSRDLAESSYEQYF. Complete variable domain (other parts from reference TRBV15 and TRBJ2-7): DAMVIQNPRYQVTQFGKPVTLSCSQTLNHNVMYWYQQKSSQAPKLLFHYYDKDFNNEADTPDNFQSRRPNTSFCFLDIRSPGLGDTAMYLCATSRDLAESSYEQYFGPGTRLTVT.

At least ten counts were recorded for this clonotype. The gene calls are TRBV12-3 or TRBV12-4 and TRBJ1-1; D might be TRBD1 (6 bases). There are 14 residues in the CDR3. The V end was cut by 5 bases, the J end by 5 bases, with 15 bases between. This CDR3 is CASSLRWGATEAFF. The CDR3 DNA is TGTGCCAGCAGTCTCCGCTGGGGGGCAACTGAAGCTTTCTTT.

This CDR3 is CSVNRVDTEAFF. In DNA form, the CDR3 reads TGCAGCGTGAACAGGGTAGATACTGAAGCTTTCTTT. V and J are TRBV29-1 and TRBJ1-1; possible D gene TRBD1, 6 bases. This CDR3 comprises 12 residues. Germline V gene data show CDR1 as SQVTM and CDR2 as ANQGSEA. V lost 6 bases, J lost 5 bases, and 13 bases lay in between.

The V and J genes are TRBV5-5 and TRBJ2-7; D gene uncertain. The CDR3 length is 11 residues. In germline, CDR1 is SGHKS, CDR2 YYEKEE (reference sequence). Between the trimmed V and J ends, which lost 5 bases and 3 bases, there was a span of 6 bases. CDR3 residues: CASRGFYEQYF. The CDR3 bases are TGTGCCAGCAGGGGATTCTACGAGCAGTACTTC.

This clonotype turned up a few times. CDR3 in amino acids: CASSYGDSEAFF. CDR3 sequence (DNA): TGTGCCAGCAGTTACGGGGACAGTGAAGCTTTCTTT. The chain joins TRBV6-5 to TRBJ1-1; 7 bases match TRBD1. With V trimmed by 2 bases and J by 7 bases, 1 base remained unmatched. The CDR3 spans 12 residues. Germline CDR1 and CDR2: MNHEY and SVGAGI.

This chain links TRBV4-3 with TRBJ1-1, with a tentative D call TRBD1 (5 bases). Per germline, CDR1 LGHNA and CDR2 YSLEER. The CDR3 loop spans 16 amino acids. V was cut by 0 bases and J by 1 base, with 12 bases left in between. CDR3 sequence reads: CASSQDFRVENTEAFF. In nucleotides, the CDR3 is TGCGCCAGCAGCCAAGATTTCAGGGTGGAGAACACTGAAGCTTTCTTT.

The V and J genes are TRBV28 and TRBJ1-5; D is possibly TRBD1 (6 bases). Trimming left V 10 bases short and J 7 bases short, with 20 bases between. The V gene's germline CDR1 is MDHEN and CDR2 SYDVKM. This CDR3 region has 14 residues. The CDR3: CAISPGDLGQPQHF. Here the CDR3 DNA reads TGTGCCATCAGCCCAGGGGACCTCGGGCAGCCCCAGCATTTT.

J is TRBJ1-4 and V is TRBV14, with a possible D match to TRBD1 (6 bases). The CDR3 totals 16 residues. Deletions cut 0 bases from V and 8 bases from J, with 16 bases between. Looked up from germline, CDR1 is SGHDN and CDR2 is FVKESK. CDR3 sequence reads: CASSQDLPGVREKLFF. As DNA, the CDR3 is TGTGCCAGCAGCCAAGATCTCCCAGGGGTTAGAGAAAAACTGTTTTTT.

This rearrangement joins TRBV20-1 to TRBJ2-1, with D uncertain. V was cut by 0 bases and J by 0 bases, with 15 bases left in between. The CDR3 totals 17 residues. Per germline, CDR1 DFQATT and CDR2 SNEGSKA (reference sequence). The CDR3 spells CSARDLEVLSSYNEQFF. CDR3 DNA sequence: TGCAGTGCTAGAGATCTCGAGGTACTCAGCTCCTACAATGAGCAGTTCTTC.

In its sample, this clonotype was seen a few times. V gene TRBV11-1 combines with J gene TRBJ2-6; TRBD1 matches 9 bases. The CDR3 length is 19 residues. J was trimmed by 0 bases and V by 5 bases; bases with no gene match: 11. Looked up from germline, CDR1 is SGHAT and CDR2 is FQDESV (reference sequence). The CDR3 here is CASSLPRGQGSSGANVLTF. CDR3 in DNA: TGTGCCAGCAGCCTCCCCCGAGGACAGGGGAGCTCTGGGGCCAACGTCCTGACTTTC. Complete variable domain (other parts from reference TRBV11-1 and TRBJ2-6): EAEVAQSPRYKITEKSQAVAFWCDPISGHATLYWYRQILGQGPELLVQFQDESVVDDSQLPKDRFSAERLKGVDSTLKIQPAELGDSAMYLCASSLPRGQGSSGANVLTFGAGSRLTVL.

The chain links TRBV20-1 to TRBJ2-1; perhaps TRBD2 as D (6 bases). Germline values: CDR1 DFQATT, CDR2 SNEGSKA (reference sequence). CDR3 length: 16 residues. V shed 1 base and J shed 0 bases, with 13 bases lying between them. Written as DNA, the CDR3 is TGCAGTGCTAGAGCCCTGGGAGGTGTCTCCTACAATGAGCAGTTCTTC. Translating it yields CSARALGGVSYNEQFF.

This clonotype was detected many times. The V and J genes are TRBV4-3 and TRBJ2-3, with 12 bases lining up with TRBD2. V dropped 4 bases and J dropped 4; count of bases not matched to a gene: 9. The CDR3 consists of 17 residues. Germline V CDR1 and CDR2: LGHNA, YSLEER. CDR3 protein: CASSPRLAGVLADTQYF. Written as DNA, the CDR3 is TGCGCCAGCAGCCCGCGACTAGCGGGAGTTTTGGCAGATACGCAGTATTTT.

The chain is built from TRBV7-2 and TRBJ2-1, with TRBD2 identical over 9 bases. CDR3 length equals 17 residues. Trimming at V came to 4 bases and at J to 4 bases, leaving 11 bases not matched to a gene. Germline V gene sequence: CDR1 SGHTA, CDR2 FQGNSA. CDR3 region: CASSSTRAGGVYNEQFF. The CDR3 DNA follows: TGTGCCAGCAGCTCGACGCGAGCGGGAGGCGTTTACAATGAGCAGTTCTTC.

This clonotype came up many times. The chain uses TRBV12-3 or TRBV12-4 and TRBJ1-1, with a possible D match to TRBD1 (6 bases). The CDR3 has 11 residues. V was cut by 6 bases and J by 6 bases, with 8 bases left in between. The CDR3 loop reads CASRKGAEAFF. Here the CDR3 DNA reads TGTGCCAGCAGGAAGGGGGCTGAAGCTTTCTTT.

This clonotype was found a few times. The chain is built from TRBV7-2 and TRBJ2-3, with D tentatively TRBD1 or TRBD2 (5 bases each). The CDR3 totals 16 residues. Deletions cut 0 bases from V and 1 base from J, with 11 bases between. The V gene's germline CDR1 is SGHTA and CDR2 FQGNSA. The CDR3 coding sequence is TGTGCCAGCAGCTTAGCAGGGGTCGGGGGCACAGATACGCAGTATTTT. Its protein is CASSLAGVGGTDTQYF.

This clonotype was detected only a few times. V usage is TRBV20-1 and J usage is TRBJ2-7; D possibly corresponds to TRBD1 (5 bases). Looked up from germline, CDR1 is DFQATT and CDR2 is SNEGSKA (reference sequence). V gave up 5 bases and J gave up 2 bases, with 7 bases separating them. The CDR3 runs to 11 residues. CDR3 sequence reads: CSAGHTYEQYF. In DNA form, the CDR3 reads TGCAGTGCTGGACACACCTACGAGCAGTACTTC.

Details on this clonotype: An end of the junction differs from the germline gene, which may be a read error. This chain connects TRBV20-1 to TRBJ1-6; D is unresolved. This CDR3 region has 14 residues. Germline CDR1 is DFQATT and CDR2 is SNEGSKA (reference sequence). The CDR3 sequence: CSSRTTRGNSPLHF. The CDR3 region has the DNA TGCAGTTCTAGGACGACTAGAGGGAATTCACCCCTCCACTTT.

This clonotype showed up just a few times. This sequence joins TRBV7-3 and TRBJ2-1; unclear D gene. The length of the CDR3 is 13 residues. The ends were cut back, 5 bases at V and 7 bases at J, with 12 bases in the middle. Per the germline V gene, CDR1 is SGHTA and CDR2 is FQGTGA. CDR3 region: CASSPEARNEQFF. CDR3 DNA sequence: TGTGCCAGCAGCCCAGAGGCTAGAAATGAGCAGTTCTTC.

This clonotype was counted a few times. The J gene is TRBJ2-1, the V gene TRBV27; possibly TRBD2 for D (7 bases). V lost 1 base and J lost 8, with 18 bases in between. Looked up from germline, CDR1 is MNHEY and CDR2 is SMNVEV (reference sequence). This CDR3 has 16 residues. CDR3 region: CASSLFLTGGQDEQFF. CDR3 sequence (DNA): TGTGCCAGCAGTTTATTCCTCACGGGGGGCCAGGATGAGCAGTTCTTC.

This clonotype turned up a few times. The V and J genes are TRBV7-2 and TRBJ2-3; TRBD2 matches at 8 bases. CDR3 length: 14 amino acids. Germline V lookup: CDR1 SGHTA, CDR2 FQGNSA. Losses at the gene ends were 5 bases for V and 6 bases for J; bases not matched to a gene: 7. CDR3 sequence reads: CASSLGLARDTQYF. CDR3 sequence (DNA): TGTGCCAGCAGCCTCGGACTAGCTAGGGATACGCAGTATTTT. Full variable domain (rest looked up from reference TRBV7-2 and TRBJ2-3): GAGVSQSPSNKVTEKGKDVELRCDPISGHTALYWYRQSLGQGLEFLIYFQGNSAPDKSGLPSDRFSAERTGGSVSTLTIQRTQQEDSAVYLCASSLGLARDTQYFGPGTRLTVL.

The chain has TRBV7-8 and TRBJ2-1; the match to TRBD1 covers 9 bases. J lost 5 bases, V lost 6 bases, and 5 bases had no gene match. The CDR3 consists of 14 residues. Per the germline V gene, CDR1 is SGHVS and CDR2 is FQNEAQ. The CDR3 nucleotides read TGTGCCAGCAGGGCCGGGACAGGGAACAATGAGCAGTTCTTC. Translating it yields CASRAGTGNNEQFF.

This clonotype showed up just a few times. V is TRBV28 and J is TRBJ2-5; D ambiguous. Deletions cut 4 bases from V and 7 bases from J, with 7 bases between. CDR1 and CDR2 (germline): MDHEN, SYDVKM. The CDR3 runs 11 residues. Here the CDR3 reads CASSSRLTQYF. CDR3 bases: TGTGCCAGCAGTTCTCGTCTGACCCAGTACTTC.

V is TRBV20-1 and J is TRBJ2-2, with 9 bases that match TRBD2. Germline V lookup: CDR1 DFQATT, CDR2 SNEGSKA (reference sequence). Losses at the gene ends were 4 bases for V and 6 bases for J; bases not matched to a gene: 12. This CDR3 has 16 amino acids. The CDR3 loop reads CSATPVIAGVAGELFF. In DNA, the CDR3 is TGCAGTGCTACCCCCGTGATAGCGGGGGTAGCCGGGGAGCTGTTTTTT.